This T cell receptor beta chain was captured by sequencing in a study of blood T cell repertoires in COVID-19. In the authors' methods: The assay estimated nucleated cells by amplifying reference gene primers. The data were produced by immunoSEQ multiplex PCR, yet TCRdb's version contains in-frame clones alone and is incomplete. The V and J calls and clone size come from that table; D and trimming were worked out from the DNA. The sample carries roughly 340,000 clones, 80% to 90% recorded once. Across under 25 US areas, participants ranged in age from about 18 to 100 years. Which cohort a participant joined came from the clinical history participants gave. Cohort 3 donors counted as recovered after two negative PCRs, clearance, or resolved symptoms. The source material was PBMCs or T cells enriched from blood (not recorded which). The origin of this receptor is a young man who had recovered from COVID-19.

The DNA of the CDR3 is TGCAGTGCTAGTCCCGGGACAGTAGGCGACATTCAGTACTTC. Translating it yields CSASPGTVGDIQYF. The V call is TRBV20-1, the J call TRBJ2-4; TRBD1 agrees at 7 bases. The CDR3 covers 14 residues. The ends lost 3 bases at V and 8 bases at J; junction bases unmatched: 10. From germline, CDR1 is DFQATT and CDR2 SNEGSKA (reference sequence).